Listed below are T cell receptor beta chains from one sample, sequenced in a study of blood T cells in healthy people across ages. A single record per CDR3 protein comes from TCRdb applying MiXCR to the 5' RACE reads. The sample has approximately 800,000 distinct CDR3 sequences, 25% to 30% seen once. The same data also contributed to another study, on T cells of mothers and their children.

The sequenced sample consisted of blood. The receptors come from a boy between 10 and 17 years old in good health. Both conserved end residues are part of each CDR3. The D gene is left open where the match is weak. Not every row has a clone size; where given, it reads once, few, many or a size class.

j_call: TRBJ2-2
d_call: .
clone_size: few
v_call: TRBV7-9
cdr3_aa: CASSPPGDTGELFF
cdr3_nt: TGTGCCAGCAGCCCTCCGGGAGACACCGGGGAGCTGTTTTTT

j_call: TRBJ2-2
d_call: .
clone_size: .
v_call: TRBV6-2/TRBV6-3
cdr3_aa: CASSSLRGDTGELFF
cdr3_nt: TGTGCCAGCAGTTCCCTGAGGGGGGACACCGGGGAGCTGTTTTTT

j_call: TRBJ2-5
d_call: TRBD1
clone_size: few
v_call: TRBV7-6
cdr3_aa: CASSLNPGQTQETQYF
cdr3_nt: TGTGCCAGCAGCCTAAACCCGGGACAGACTCAAGAGACCCAGTACTTC

j_call: TRBJ2-7
d_call: .
clone_size: few
v_call: TRBV6-2/TRBV6-3
cdr3_aa: CASSYLKPSPRGDEQYF
cdr3_nt: TGTGCCAGCAGTTACTTGAAACCTAGTCCCCGCGGTGACGAGCAGTACTTC

j_call: TRBJ1-2
d_call: .
clone_size: .
v_call: TRBV19
cdr3_aa: CASSIIQGAEGYTF
cdr3_nt: TGTGCCAGTAGTATAATTCAGGGAGCGGAAGGCTACACCTTC

j_call: TRBJ2-5
d_call: TRBD1
clone_size: .
v_call: TRBV4-1
cdr3_aa: CASSSPGTGAETQYF
cdr3_nt: TGCGCCAGCAGCTCACCCGGGACAGGGGCAGAGACCCAGTACTTC

j_call: TRBJ1-1
d_call: .
clone_size: .
v_call: TRBV6-5
cdr3_aa: CASSLSALTGTEAFF
cdr3_nt: TGTGCCAGCAGTCTCTCGGCATTAACGGGTACTGAAGCTTTCTTT

j_call: TRBJ2-7
d_call: .
clone_size: .
v_call: TRBV20-1
cdr3_aa: CSAGTPNSYEQYF
cdr3_nt: TGCAGTGCAGGGACCCCGAACTCCTACGAGCAGTACTTC

j_call: TRBJ2-7
d_call: .
clone_size: .
v_call: TRBV29-1
cdr3_aa: CSVEGRGGPYEQYF
cdr3_nt: TGCAGCGTTGAGGGCAGGGGAGGACCCTACGAGCAGTACTTC

j_call: TRBJ2-5
d_call: .
clone_size: .
v_call: TRBV24-1
cdr3_aa: CATSDYTGGRETQYF
cdr3_nt: TGTGCCACCAGTGATTATACAGGCGGACGAGAGACCCAGTACTTC